This T cell receptor (beta chain) was sequenced in a study of control samples from healthy donors and cancer patients. Libraries were prepared by immunoSEQ multiplex PCR; TCRdb keeps only in-frame clonotypes and omits some of them. Found here are 90,000 to 100,000 clones, approximately 82% of them singletons; the top ten hold about 2%. Trimming shortened V by 4 bases and J by 3 bases, and 21 bases separated the two germline ends. This CDR3 region has 16 residues. CDR1 and CDR2 from the germline V gene are SQVTM and ANQGSEA. The gene calls are TRBV29-1 and TRBJ2-5; D unclear. The clonotype comes from a man in his 60s in good health. The sample comprised blood. Here the CDR3 DNA reads TGCAGCGTTGTCAGGAAGGCCCGCCTCCTCAAAGAGACCCAGTACTTC. It translates to CSVVRKARLLKETQYF. Variable domain in full (rest from reference TRBV29-1 and TRBJ2-5): SAVISQKPSRDICQRGTSLTIQCQVDSQVTMMFWYRQQPGQSLTLIATANQGSEATYESGFVIDKFPISRPNLTFSTLTVSNMSPEDSSIYLCSVVRKARLLKETQYFGPGTRLLVL.